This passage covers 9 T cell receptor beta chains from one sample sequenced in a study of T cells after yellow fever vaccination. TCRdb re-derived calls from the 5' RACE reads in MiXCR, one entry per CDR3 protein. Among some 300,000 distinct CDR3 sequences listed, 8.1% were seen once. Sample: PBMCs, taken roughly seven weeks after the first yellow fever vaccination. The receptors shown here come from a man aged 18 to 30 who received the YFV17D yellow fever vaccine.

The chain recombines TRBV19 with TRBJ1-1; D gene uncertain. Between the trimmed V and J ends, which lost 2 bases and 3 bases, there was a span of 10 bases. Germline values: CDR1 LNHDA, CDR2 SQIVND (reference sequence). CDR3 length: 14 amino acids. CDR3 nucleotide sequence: TGTGCCAGTAGTATAAGACGGTGGGACACTGAAGCTTTCTTT. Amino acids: CASSIRRWDTEAFF.

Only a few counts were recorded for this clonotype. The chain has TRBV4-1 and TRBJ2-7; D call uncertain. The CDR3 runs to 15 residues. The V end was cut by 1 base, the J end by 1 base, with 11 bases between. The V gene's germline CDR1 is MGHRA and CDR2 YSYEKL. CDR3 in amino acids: CASSQVVGPSYEQYF. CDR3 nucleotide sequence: TGCGCCAGCAGCCAAGTTGTAGGACCTTCCTACGAGCAGTACTTC.

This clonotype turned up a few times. The CDR3 sequence is CASSLAPGQGWGETQYF. CDR3 DNA sequence: TGTGCCAGCAGTTTAGCCCCGGGACAGGGCTGGGGAGAGACCCAGTACTTC. The V call is TRBV12-3 or TRBV12-4, the J call TRBJ2-5, with 9 bases identical to TRBD1. With V trimmed by 0 bases and J by 4 bases, 9 bases remained unmatched. This CDR3 spans 17 amino acids.

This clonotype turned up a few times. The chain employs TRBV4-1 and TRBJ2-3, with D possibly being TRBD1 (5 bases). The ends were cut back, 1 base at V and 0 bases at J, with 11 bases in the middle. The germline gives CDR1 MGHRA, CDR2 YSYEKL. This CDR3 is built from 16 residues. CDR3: CASSQAAQGSTDTQYF. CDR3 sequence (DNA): TGCGCCAGCAGCCAAGCGGCCCAGGGAAGCACAGATACGCAGTATTTT.

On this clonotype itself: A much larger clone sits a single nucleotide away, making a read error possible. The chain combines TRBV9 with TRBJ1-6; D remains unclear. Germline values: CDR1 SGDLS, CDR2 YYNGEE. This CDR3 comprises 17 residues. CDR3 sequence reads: CTSSVSVDTSYNSPLHF. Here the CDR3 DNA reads TGTACCAGCAGCGTATCGGTTGATACCTCCTATAATTCACCCCTCCACTTT.

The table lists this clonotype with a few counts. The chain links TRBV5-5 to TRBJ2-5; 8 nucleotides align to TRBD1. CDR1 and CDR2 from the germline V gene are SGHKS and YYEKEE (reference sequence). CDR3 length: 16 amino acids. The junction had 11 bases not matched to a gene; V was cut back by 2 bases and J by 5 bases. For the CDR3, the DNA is TGTGCCAGCAGCTTCCGCCGGACAGGGCTACAGGAGACCCAGTACTTC. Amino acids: CASSFRRTGLQETQYF.

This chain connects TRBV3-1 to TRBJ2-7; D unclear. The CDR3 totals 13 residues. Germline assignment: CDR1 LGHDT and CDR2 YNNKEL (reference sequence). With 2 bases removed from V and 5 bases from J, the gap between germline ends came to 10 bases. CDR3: CASSQSISDEQYF. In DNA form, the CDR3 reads TGTGCCAGCAGCCAATCTATTTCTGACGAGCAGTACTTC.

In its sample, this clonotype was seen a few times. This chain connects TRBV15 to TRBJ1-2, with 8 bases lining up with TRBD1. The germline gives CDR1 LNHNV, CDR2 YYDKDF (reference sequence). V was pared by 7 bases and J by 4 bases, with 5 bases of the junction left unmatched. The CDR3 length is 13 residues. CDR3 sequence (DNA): TGTGCCACCAATCCAGGACAGGGCTATGGCTACACCTTC. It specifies CATNPGQGYGYTF.

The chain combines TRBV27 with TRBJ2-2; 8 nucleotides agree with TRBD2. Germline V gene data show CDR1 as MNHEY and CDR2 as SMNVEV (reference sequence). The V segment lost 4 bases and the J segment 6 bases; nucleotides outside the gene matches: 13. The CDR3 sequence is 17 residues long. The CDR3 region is CASSSGGPVENPGELFF. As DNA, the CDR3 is TGTGCCAGCAGTTCGGGAGGGCCAGTAGAGAATCCCGGGGAGCTGTTTTTT.